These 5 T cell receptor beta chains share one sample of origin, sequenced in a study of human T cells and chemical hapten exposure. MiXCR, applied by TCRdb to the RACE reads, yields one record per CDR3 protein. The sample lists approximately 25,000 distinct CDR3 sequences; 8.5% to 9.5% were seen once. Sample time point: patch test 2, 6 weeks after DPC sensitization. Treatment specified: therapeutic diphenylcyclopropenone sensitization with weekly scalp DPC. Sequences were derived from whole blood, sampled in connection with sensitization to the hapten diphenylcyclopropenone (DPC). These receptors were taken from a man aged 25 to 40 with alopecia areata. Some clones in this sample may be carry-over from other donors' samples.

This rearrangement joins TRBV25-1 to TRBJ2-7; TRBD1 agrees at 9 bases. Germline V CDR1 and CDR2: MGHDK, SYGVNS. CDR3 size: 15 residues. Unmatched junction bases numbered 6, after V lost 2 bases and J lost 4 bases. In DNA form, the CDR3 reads TGTGCCAGCAGTGAAGCTCGGACAGGGGATTACGAGCAGTACTTC. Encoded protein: CASSEARTGDYEQYF.

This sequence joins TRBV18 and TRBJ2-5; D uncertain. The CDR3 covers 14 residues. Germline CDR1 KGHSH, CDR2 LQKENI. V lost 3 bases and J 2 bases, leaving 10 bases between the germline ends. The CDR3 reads CASSPPAVQETQYF. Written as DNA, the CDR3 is TGTGCCAGCTCACCCCCAGCAGTACAAGAGACCCAGTACTTC.

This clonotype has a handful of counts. CDR3 DNA: TGTGCCAGCAGCTCCTTAACAGTTATCGGAGATACGCAGTATTTT. Residues: CASSSLTVIGDTQYF. The V gene is TRBV11-2, the J gene TRBJ2-3; D is ambiguous. The CDR3 contains 15 residues. Germline-derived CDR1 and CDR2 are SGHAT and FQNNGV. V shed 4 bases and J shed 5 bases, with 16 bases lying between them.

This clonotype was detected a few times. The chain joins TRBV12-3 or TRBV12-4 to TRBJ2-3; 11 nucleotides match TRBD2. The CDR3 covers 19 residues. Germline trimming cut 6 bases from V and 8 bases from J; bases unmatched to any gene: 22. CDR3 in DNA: TGTGCCAGCAGCTCAATTCCCGGGACTAGCGGCAGTGATGCGGGTACGCAGTATTTT. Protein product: CASSSIPGTSGSDAGTQYF.

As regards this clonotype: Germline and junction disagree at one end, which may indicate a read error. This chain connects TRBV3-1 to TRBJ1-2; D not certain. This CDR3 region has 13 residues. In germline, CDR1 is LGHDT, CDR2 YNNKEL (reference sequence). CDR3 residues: CASSQDPTRNLVF. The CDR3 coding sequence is TGTGCCAGCAGCCAAGATCCGACACGAAACCTAGTTTTC.